This T cell receptor beta chain was identified during a study of T cells in Graves' hyperthyroidism and ophthalmopathy. Regarding the study as a whole: Appearing also in blood were most of the thyroid clonotypes expanded above 0.001.

It was 10 ml of fresh peripheral blood that supplied the PBMCs. In the case of this clonotype: Its antigen is as yet unknown.

Using RNA transcripts as the source, TCR beta CDR3 regions were amplified. An initial round of RT-PCR targeting the TCR CDR3 relied on the HTBI primer set. MiXCR, run by TCRdb on the multiplex PCR reads, gives a single entry per CDR3 protein. In the table there are 200,000 to 250,000 distinct CDR3 sequences, approximately 23% of which are singletons. This CDR3 region has 13 residues. V was clipped by 4 bases and J by 6 bases, with 13 bases between them. Germline CDR1 reads SGDLS; CDR2 reads YYNGEE. Source material: blood. This sequence was found in a woman aged 35 to 49 with Graves' ophthalmopathy. This rearrangement joins TRBV9 to TRBJ1-2; D is undetermined. Here the CDR3 reads CASSPGQRDGYTF. DNA of the CDR3: TGTGCCAGCAGCCCCGGCCAGCGCGATGGCTACACCTTC.